This record concerns one T cell receptor (beta chain) sequence. This receptor's antigen is unknown. No much larger clone is present one base from it, and per-base qualities are unavailable. The sample originates from a study of control samples from healthy donors and cancer patients (dated by TCRdb to 2018 to 2020). The germline V gene (reference sequence) yields SEHNR for CDR1 and FQNEAQ for CDR2. Taken from cysteine to phenylalanine, the CDR3 has 15 residues. The CDR3 DNA has 45 bases and is translated from base 1. For this chain, trimming is 5 bases at the V end and 4 bases at the J end, and the number of junction bases without a gene match is 2. The method was the immunoSEQ multiplex PCR assay. This immuneACCESS table, as held by TCRdb, lists in-frame sequences with V and J called but not all clones. Of the missing ones, under half trace to an unresolved V gene in checked studies; the others have no known cause. The sample has more than 95,000 clones on record, 85% to 95% of them singletons. The ten top clones hold 0.55% to 0.65% of the sample.

The chain is made from TRBV7-9 and TRBJ2-1; 13 middle bases align to TRBD2. This clonotype originated in an elderly man with head and neck cancer. Material: PBMCs. The bases are TGTGCCAGCAGCCAGGGACTAGCGGGATACAATGAGCAGTTCTTC. Its coded protein is CASSQGLAGYNEQFF.